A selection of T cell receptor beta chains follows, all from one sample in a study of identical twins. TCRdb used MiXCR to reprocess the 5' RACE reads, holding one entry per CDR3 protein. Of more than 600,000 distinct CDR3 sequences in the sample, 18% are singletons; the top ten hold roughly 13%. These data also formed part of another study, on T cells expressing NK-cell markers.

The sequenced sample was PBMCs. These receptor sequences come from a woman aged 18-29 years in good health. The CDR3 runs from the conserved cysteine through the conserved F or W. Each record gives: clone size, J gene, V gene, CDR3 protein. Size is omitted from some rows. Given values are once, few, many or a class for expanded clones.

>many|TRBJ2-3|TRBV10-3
CAISSTDTQYF
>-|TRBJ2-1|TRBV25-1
CASSDGGGNHHNEQFF
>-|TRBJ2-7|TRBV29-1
CSVSQGYEQYF
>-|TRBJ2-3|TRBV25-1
CASSTWTGGTDTQYF
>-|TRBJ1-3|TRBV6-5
CASSYSSQGGSGNTIYF
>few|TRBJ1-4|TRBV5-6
CASSFGQGIEKLFF
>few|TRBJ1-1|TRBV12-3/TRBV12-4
CASSSGQGTNTEAFF
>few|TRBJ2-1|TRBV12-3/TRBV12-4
CASSLRTIEKFF
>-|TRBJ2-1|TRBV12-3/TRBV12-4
CASSTRTSGGGSYNEQFF
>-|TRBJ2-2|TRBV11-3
CASSLSDGIGYTGELFF
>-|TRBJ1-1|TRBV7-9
CASSHRPGSDFQEAFF
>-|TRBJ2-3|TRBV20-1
CSVGASTDTQYF
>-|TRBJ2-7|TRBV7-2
CASSRASYEQYF
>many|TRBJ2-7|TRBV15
CATSRDRRREQYF
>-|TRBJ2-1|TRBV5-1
CASSLEQSSYNEQFF
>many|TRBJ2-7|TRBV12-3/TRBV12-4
CASSFDNEQYF
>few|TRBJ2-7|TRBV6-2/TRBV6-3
CASSYGVGGRGLADSSYEQYF
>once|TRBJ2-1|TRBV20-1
CSARDLSGELNNEQFF
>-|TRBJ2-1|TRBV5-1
CASSSSGGDYNEQFF
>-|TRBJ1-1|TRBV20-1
CSAPGPWIMNTEAFF
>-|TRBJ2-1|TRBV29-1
CSVAMRPGLAGANEQFF
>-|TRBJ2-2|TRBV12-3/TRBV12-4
CASSFGTSGALQAITGELFF
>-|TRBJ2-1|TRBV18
CASSPPLSNAGTGEFF
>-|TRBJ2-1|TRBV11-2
CASSSGVLNEQFF